This T cell receptor (beta chain) appears in the sequencing data of a study of CD8+CD57+ T cells in acquired aplastic anemia. Germline trimming cut 0 bases from V and 4 bases from J; bases unmatched to any gene: 2. This CDR3 region has 14 residues. Germline assignment: CDR1 DFQATT and CDR2 SNEGSKA (reference sequence). Genomic DNA, the template, was used for profiling of the TCR beta VDJ and CDR3. TCRdb passed the reads through MiXCR, listing each CDR3 protein once. Of 150,000 to 200,000 distinct CDR3 sequences listed, roughly 64% are singletons. This TCR was sampled from a human donor with severe aplastic anemia or a healthy control (not recorded which). Specimen: sorted CD4+, CD8+, or CD8+CD57+ T cells (not recorded which) from PBMCs. The chain is built from TRBV20-1 and TRBJ2-5; 10 bases line up with TRBD2. DNA of the CDR3: TGCAGTGCTAGAGACCCTAGCGGGGGAGAGACCCAGTACTTC. This translates into CSARDPSGGETQYF.